The count of the clone carrying this TCR beta chain is one. The data originate from a study of shared T cell receptors in the human thymus. Clones were read by immunoSEQ multiplex PCR, and TCRdb kept only the in-frame ones, dropping some. In the table there are some 700,000 clones, 80% to 90% of which are singletons. V lost 4 bases, J lost 8 bases, and 17 bases lay in between. Germline CDR1 and CDR2: GTSNPN and SVGIG (reference sequence). The CDR3 is 13 residues long. These sequences were also reported in another study, on human thymus T cells. That work states: Resections from corrective heart surgery provided thymus tissue. Related research found strongly overlapping thymic repertoires in unrelated individuals.

The chain recombines TRBV30 with TRBJ1-2; D not resolved. This TCR derives from a girl less than two years old with a congenital heart defect. Sequences were obtained from thymocytes. CDR3: CAWNAGITMGYTF. Here the CDR3 DNA reads TGTGCCTGGAATGCCGGGATAACTATGGGCTACACCTTC.